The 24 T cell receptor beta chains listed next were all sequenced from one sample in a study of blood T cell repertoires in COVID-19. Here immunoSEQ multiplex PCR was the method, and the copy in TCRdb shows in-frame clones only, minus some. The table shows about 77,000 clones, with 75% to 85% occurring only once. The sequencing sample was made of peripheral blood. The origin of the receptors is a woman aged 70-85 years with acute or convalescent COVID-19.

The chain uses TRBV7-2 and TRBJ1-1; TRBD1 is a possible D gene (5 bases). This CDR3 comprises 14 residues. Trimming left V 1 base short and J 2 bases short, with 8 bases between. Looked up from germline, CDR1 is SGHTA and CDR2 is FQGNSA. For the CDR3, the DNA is TGTGCCAGCAGCTTAGTGGGGCGAAACACTGAAGCTTTCTTT. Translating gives CASSLVGRNTEAFF.

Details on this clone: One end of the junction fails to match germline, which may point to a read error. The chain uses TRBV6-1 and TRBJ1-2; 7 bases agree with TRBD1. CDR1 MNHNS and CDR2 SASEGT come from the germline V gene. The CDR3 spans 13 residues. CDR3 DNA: TGTGCCAGCAGGGAAGGGGGCGGCTATGGCTACACCTTC. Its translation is CASREGGGYGYTF.

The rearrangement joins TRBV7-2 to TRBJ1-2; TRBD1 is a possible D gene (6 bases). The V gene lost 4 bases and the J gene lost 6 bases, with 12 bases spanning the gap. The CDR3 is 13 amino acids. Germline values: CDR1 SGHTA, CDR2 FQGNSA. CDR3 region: CASSSGNRDGYTF. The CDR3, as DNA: TGTGCCAGCAGCTCAGGAAACAGGGATGGCTACACCTTC. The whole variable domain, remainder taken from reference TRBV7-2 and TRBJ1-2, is GAGVSQSPSNKVTEKGKDVELRCDPISGHTALYWYRQSLGQGLEFLIYFQGNSAPDKSGLPSDRFSAERTGGSVSTLTIQRTQQEDSAVYLCASSSGNRDGYTFGSGTRLTVV.

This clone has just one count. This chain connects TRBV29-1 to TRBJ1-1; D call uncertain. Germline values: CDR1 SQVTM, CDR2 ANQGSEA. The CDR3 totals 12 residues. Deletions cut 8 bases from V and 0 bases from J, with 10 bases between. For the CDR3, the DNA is TGCAGCACCTTGCGGTTGAACACTGAAGCTTTCTTT. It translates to CSTLRLNTEAFF.

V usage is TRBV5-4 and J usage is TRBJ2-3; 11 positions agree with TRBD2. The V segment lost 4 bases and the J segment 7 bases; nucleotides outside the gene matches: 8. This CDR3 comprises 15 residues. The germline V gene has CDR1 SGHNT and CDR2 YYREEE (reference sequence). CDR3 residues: CASSPGTSGTYTQYF. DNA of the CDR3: TGTGCCAGCAGCCCGGGGACTAGCGGAACGTATACGCAGTATTTT.

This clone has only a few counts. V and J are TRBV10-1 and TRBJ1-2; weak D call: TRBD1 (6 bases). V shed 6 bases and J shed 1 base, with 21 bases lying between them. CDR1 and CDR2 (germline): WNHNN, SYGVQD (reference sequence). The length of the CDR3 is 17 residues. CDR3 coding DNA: TGCGCCAGCAGGTACAGGGTGAGGTTCTATATTAACTATGGCTACACCTTC. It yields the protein CASRYRVRFYINYGYTF.

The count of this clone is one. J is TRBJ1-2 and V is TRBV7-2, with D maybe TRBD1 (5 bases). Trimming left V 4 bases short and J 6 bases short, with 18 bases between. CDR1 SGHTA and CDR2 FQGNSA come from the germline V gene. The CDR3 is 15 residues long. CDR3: CASSSGQRGRDGYTF. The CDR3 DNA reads TGTGCCAGCAGCTCCGGGCAAAGGGGAAGGGATGGCTACACCTTC.

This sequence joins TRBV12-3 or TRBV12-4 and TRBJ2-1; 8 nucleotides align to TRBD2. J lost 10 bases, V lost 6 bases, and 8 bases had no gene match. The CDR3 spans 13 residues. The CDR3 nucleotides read TGTGCCAGCAGCCGTTCCGGGGGGGGAGAGCAGTTCTTC. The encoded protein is CASSRSGGGEQFF.

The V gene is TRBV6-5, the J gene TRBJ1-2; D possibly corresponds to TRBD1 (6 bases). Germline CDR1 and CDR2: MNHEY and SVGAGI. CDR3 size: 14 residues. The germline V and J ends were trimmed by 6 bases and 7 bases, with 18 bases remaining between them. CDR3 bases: TGTGCCAGCAGCCCATTTCCTACAGGGACTGGCTACACCTTC. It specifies CASSPFPTGTGYTF.

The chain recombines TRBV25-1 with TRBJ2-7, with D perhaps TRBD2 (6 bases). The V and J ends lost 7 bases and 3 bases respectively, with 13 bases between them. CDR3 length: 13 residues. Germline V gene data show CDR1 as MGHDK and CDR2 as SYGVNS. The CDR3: CASIGTGIYEQYF. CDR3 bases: TGTGCCAGCATCGGGACTGGGATCTACGAGCAGTACTTC.

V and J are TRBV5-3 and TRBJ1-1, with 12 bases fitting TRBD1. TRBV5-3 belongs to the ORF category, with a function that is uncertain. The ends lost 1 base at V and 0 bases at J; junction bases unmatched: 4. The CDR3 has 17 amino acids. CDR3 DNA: TGTGCCAGAAGCTTGCGGGGGACAGGGGGCATGAACACTGAAGCTTTCTTT. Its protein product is CARSLRGTGGMNTEAFF.

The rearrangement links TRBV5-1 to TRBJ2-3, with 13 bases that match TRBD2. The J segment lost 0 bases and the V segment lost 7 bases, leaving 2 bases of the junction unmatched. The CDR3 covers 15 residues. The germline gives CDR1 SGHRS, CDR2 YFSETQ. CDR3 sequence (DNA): TGCGCCAGCGGACTAGCGGGGGTGAGCACAGATACGCAGTATTTT. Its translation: CASGLAGVSTDTQYF.

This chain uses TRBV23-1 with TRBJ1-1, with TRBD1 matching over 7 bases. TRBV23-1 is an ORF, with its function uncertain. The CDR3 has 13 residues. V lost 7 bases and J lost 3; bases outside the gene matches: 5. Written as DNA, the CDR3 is TGCGCCAGCAAAAGACAGGGACACACTGAAGCTTTCTTT. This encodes CASKRQGHTEAFF.

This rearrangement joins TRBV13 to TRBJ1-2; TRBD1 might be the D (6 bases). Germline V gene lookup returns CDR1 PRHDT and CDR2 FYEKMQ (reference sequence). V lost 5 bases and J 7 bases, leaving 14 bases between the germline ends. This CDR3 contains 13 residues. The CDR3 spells CASSAFNRAGYTF. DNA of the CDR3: TGTGCCAGCAGCGCATTTAACAGGGCTGGCTACACCTTC.

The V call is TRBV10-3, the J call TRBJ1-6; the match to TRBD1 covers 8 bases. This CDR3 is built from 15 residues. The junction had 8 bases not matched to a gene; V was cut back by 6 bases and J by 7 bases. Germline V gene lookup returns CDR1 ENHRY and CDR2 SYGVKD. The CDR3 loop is CAISHEGTGNSPLHF. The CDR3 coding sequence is TGTGCCATCAGCCACGAAGGGACAGGCAATTCACCCCTCCACTTT.

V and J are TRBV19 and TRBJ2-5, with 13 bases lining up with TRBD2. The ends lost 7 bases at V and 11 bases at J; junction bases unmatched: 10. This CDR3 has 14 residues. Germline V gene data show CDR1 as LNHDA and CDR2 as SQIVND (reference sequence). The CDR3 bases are TGTGCCAGTAACCCGACTAGCGGGGGGTCCCCTCAGTACTTC. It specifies CASNPTSGGSPQYF.

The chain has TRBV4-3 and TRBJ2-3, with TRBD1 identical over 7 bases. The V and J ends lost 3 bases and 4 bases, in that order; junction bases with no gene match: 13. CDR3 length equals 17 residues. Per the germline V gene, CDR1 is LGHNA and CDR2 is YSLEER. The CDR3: CASSQDVEGAQADTQYF. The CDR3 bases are TGCGCCAGCAGCCAGGACGTTGAGGGGGCGCAGGCAGATACGCAGTATTTT.

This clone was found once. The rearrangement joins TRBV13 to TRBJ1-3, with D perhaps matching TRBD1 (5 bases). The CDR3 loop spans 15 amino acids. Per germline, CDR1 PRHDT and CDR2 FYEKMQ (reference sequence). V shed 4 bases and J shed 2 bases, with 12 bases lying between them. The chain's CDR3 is CASSSDKGPGNTIYF. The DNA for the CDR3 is TGTGCCAGCAGCTCTGACAAGGGGCCTGGAAACACCATATATTTT.

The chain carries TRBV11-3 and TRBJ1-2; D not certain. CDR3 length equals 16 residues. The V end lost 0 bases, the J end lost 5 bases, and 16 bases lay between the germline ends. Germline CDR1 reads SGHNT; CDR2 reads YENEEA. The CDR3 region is CASSLEGREGRYGYTF. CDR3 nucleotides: TGTGCCAGCAGCTTAGAGGGCCGAGAGGGTCGGTATGGCTACACCTTC. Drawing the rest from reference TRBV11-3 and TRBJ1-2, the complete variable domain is EAGVVQSPRYKIIEKKQPVAFWCNPISGHNTLYWYLQNLGQGPELLIRYENEEAVDDSQLPKDRFSAERLKGVDSTLKIQPAELGDSAVYLCASSLEGREGRYGYTFGSGTRLTVV.

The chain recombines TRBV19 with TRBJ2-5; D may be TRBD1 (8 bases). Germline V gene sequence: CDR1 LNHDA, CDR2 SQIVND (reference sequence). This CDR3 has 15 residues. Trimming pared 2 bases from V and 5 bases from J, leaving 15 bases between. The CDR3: CASSISTQGGETQYF. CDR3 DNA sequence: TGTGCCAGTAGTATATCGACACAGGGGGGGGAGACCCAGTACTTC.

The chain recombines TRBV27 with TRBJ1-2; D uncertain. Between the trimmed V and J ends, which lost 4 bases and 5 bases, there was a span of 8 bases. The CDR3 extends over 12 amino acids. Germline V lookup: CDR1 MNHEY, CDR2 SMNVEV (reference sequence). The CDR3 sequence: CASSSQEYGYTF. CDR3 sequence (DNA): TGTGCCAGCAGTTCCCAAGAGTATGGCTACACCTTC.

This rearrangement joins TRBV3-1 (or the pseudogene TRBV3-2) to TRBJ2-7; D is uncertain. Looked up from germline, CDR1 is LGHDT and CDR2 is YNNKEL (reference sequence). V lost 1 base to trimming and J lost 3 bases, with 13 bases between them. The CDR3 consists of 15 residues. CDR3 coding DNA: TGTGCCAGCAGCCAAGGTCGGCTAGTCCTCTACGAGCAGTACTTC. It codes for CASSQGRLVLYEQYF.

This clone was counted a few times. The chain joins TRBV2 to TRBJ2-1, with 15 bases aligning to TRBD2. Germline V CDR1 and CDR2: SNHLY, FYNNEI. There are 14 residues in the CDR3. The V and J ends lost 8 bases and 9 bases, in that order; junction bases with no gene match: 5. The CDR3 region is CASGTSGGYAEQFF. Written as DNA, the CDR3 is TGTGCCAGCGGGACTAGCGGGGGGTACGCTGAGCAGTTCTTC.

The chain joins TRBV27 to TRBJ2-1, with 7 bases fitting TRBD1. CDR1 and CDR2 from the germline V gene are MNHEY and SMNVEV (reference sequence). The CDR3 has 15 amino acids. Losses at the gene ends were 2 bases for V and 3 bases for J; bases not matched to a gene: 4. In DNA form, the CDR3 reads TGTGCCAGCAGTTTAAGGGACAGCTTCTACAATGAGCAGTTCTTC. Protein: CASSLRDSFYNEQFF.